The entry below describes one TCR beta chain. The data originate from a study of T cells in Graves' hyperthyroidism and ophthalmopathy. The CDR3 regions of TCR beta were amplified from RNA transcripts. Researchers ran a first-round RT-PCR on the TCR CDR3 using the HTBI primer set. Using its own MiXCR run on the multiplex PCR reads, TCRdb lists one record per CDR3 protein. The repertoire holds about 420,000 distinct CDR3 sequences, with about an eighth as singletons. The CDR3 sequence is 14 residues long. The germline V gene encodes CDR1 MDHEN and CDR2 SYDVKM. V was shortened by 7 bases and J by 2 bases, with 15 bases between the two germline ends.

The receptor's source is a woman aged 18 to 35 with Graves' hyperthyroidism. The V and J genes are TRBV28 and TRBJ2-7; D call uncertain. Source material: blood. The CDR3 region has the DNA TGTGCCAGCACCCCCGGGCTTTCAACCTACGAGCAGTACTTC. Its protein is CASTPGLSTYEQYF. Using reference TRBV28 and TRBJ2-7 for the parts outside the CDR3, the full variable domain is DVKVTQSSRYLVKRTGEKVFLECVQDMDHENMFWYRQDPGLGLRLIYFSYDVKMKEKGDIPEGYSVSREKKERFSLILESASTNQTSMYLCASTPGLSTYEQYFGPGTRLTVT.